The 18 T cell receptor beta chains presented below share a single source sample, sequenced in a study of patients and donors after allogeneic stem cell transplantation (dated by TCRdb to the early 2020s). Library generation was performed with RT-PCR. Sequencing relied on a NextSeq 550. TCRdb trimmed public reads at Q25 via fastp, called clones via MiXCR and kept in-frame beta chains. Each CDR3 protein appears once, grouped with its most common genes and DNA. The sample contains roughly 880,000 distinct CDR3 sequences, roughly 18% of them found a single time. Together, the top ten hold roughly 6% of the sample. Material: blood, either unsorted or a sorted T cell fraction (not recorded which). These receptors were obtained from a human donor who was either an allogeneic HSCT recipient or a stem cell or donor lymphocyte infusion donor (not recorded which). It is not recorded whose cells these are; they may come from a transplant donor.

This sequence joins TRBV7-9 and TRBJ2-5; weak D call: TRBD2 (6 bases). The CDR3 totals 17 residues. In germline, CDR1 is SEHNR, CDR2 FQNEAQ (reference sequence). V gave up 4 bases and J gave up 3 bases, with 21 bases separating them. The CDR3 DNA reads TGTGCCAGCAGCTCATTTGAGGGAGGACGGAGGGAAGAGACCCAGTACTTC. This codes for CASSSFEGGRREETQYF.

This clonotype has ten or more counts. The CDR3 sequence: CASSLVQNRATGELFF. CDR3 sequence (DNA): TGTGCCAGCAGCTTAGTCCAGAACAGGGCCACCGGGGAGCTGTTTTTT. V usage is TRBV11-1 and J usage is TRBJ2-2, with D possibly matching TRBD1 (6 bases). V was cut by 1 base and J by 4 bases, with 13 bases left in between. This CDR3 comprises 16 residues. From germline, CDR1 is SGHAT and CDR2 FQDESV (reference sequence).

This clonotype was observed a few times. The chain carries TRBV5-4 and TRBJ2-1, with TRBD1 identical over 7 bases. The CDR3 has 16 residues. Germline loops: CDR1 SGHNT, CDR2 YYREEE (reference sequence). V was pared by 5 bases and J by 6 bases, with 14 bases of the junction left unmatched. DNA of the CDR3: TGTGCCAGCAGGGAAACAACAGGGGTGAAATCCAATGAGCAGTTCTTC. This codes for CASRETTGVKSNEQFF.

This clonotype was seen a few times. The V gene is TRBV5-1, the J gene TRBJ2-5; TRBD1 agrees at 9 bases. The CDR3 runs 15 residues. Per germline, CDR1 SGHRS and CDR2 YFSETQ. Trimming took 0 bases from V and 5 from J; bases not matched to a gene: 5. CDR3 region: CASSLEGQGSETQYF. CDR3 DNA sequence: TGCGCCAGCAGCTTGGAGGGACAGGGATCGGAGACCCAGTACTTC.

This clonotype has a count of ten or more. The chain employs TRBV12-3 or TRBV12-4 and TRBJ1-5; 7 bases fit TRBD1. The trim removed 2 bases at V and 5 bases at J, leaving 3 bases unmatched. The CDR3 is 14 amino acids. The CDR3: CASSLSGGHQPQHF. Written as DNA, the CDR3 is TGTGCCAGCAGTTTATCAGGGGGACATCAGCCCCAGCATTTT.

This clonotype occurred a few times. The chain combines TRBV5-1 with TRBJ2-5; tentatively, D is TRBD2 (7 bases). The CDR3 contains 15 residues. V was shortened by 5 bases and J by 2 bases, with 16 bases between the two germline ends. Germline lookup yields CDR1 SGHRS and CDR2 YFSETQ. The CDR3 is CASRPGGGLQETQYF. The CDR3 DNA follows: TGCGCCAGCAGGCCCGGCGGGGGCTTACAAGAGACCCAGTACTTC.

There are a few counts of this clonotype. This chain connects TRBV12-3 or TRBV12-4 to TRBJ1-4; D not resolved. The CDR3 has 15 residues. V lost 5 bases, J lost 8 bases, and 18 bases lay in between. CDR3 sequence: CASSQDGLMYEKLFF. As DNA, the CDR3 is TGTGCCAGCAGTCAGGACGGATTAATGTACGAAAAACTGTTTTTT.

In this sample, this clonotype turned up a few times. V gene TRBV24-1 combines with J gene TRBJ2-5, with 13 positions matching TRBD2. V was pared by 4 bases and J by 4 bases, with 11 bases of the junction left unmatched. This CDR3 spans 18 amino acids. Germline CDR1 and CDR2: KGHDR and SFDVKD. The CDR3 loop reads CATSDQLGTSGISETQYF. The DNA of the CDR3 is TGTGCCACCAGTGACCAACTCGGGACTAGCGGGATTTCAGAGACCCAGTACTTC.

This clonotype has more than one count but fewer than ten. This rearrangement joins TRBV7-2 to TRBJ1-3, with D hard to call. V lost 3 bases, J lost 5 bases, and 8 bases lay in between. This CDR3 has 13 amino acids. Germline V lookup: CDR1 SGHTA, CDR2 FQGNSA. The CDR3 here is CASSFGRRNTIYF. The DNA of the CDR3 is TGTGCCAGCAGCTTTGGGCGGAGAAACACCATATATTTT.

This clonotype occurred a few times. The chain has TRBV7-9 and TRBJ2-7; perhaps TRBD1 as D (6 bases). Per germline, CDR1 SEHNR and CDR2 FQNEAQ (reference sequence). V lost 6 bases to trimming and J lost 8 bases, with 20 bases between them. The CDR3 runs to 14 residues. The CDR3 spells CASSLQDRSRKQYF. Here the CDR3 DNA reads TGTGCCAGCAGTCTGCAAGACAGGTCTAGAAAGCAGTACTTC.

V is TRBV25-1 and J is TRBJ2-3; D possibly corresponds to TRBD1 (5 bases). V was cut by 0 bases and J by 6 bases, with 13 bases left in between. CDR3 length: 15 amino acids. The germline gives CDR1 MGHDK, CDR2 SYGVNS. The CDR3 loop is CASSEYVGQSDTQYF. For the CDR3, the DNA is TGTGCCAGCAGTGAATATGTGGGGCAGTCGGATACGCAGTATTTT. Looking up the rest from reference TRBV25-1 and TRBJ2-3 gives the full variable domain: EADIYQTPRYLVIGTGKKITLECSQTMGHDKMYWYQQDPGMELHLIHYSYGVNSTEKGDLSSESTVSRIRTEHFPLTLESARPSHTSQYLCASSEYVGQSDTQYFGPGTRLTVL.

J is TRBJ1-2 and V is TRBV30; D perhaps matches TRBD1 (5 bases). CDR1 and CDR2 from the germline V gene are GTSNPN and SVGIG (reference sequence). The CDR3 covers 13 residues. Trimming took 3 bases from V and 5 from J, leaving 13 bases between them. CDR3 coding DNA: TGTGCCTGGAGCGGGGGGTTATCGTATGGCTACACCTTC. Residues: CAWSGGLSYGYTF.

The rearrangement joins TRBV27 to TRBJ1-4; 7 bases align to TRBD1. Germline-derived CDR1 and CDR2 are MNHEY and SMNVEV (reference sequence). The V segment lost 6 bases and the J segment 7 bases; nucleotides outside the gene matches: 8. The CDR3 has 14 residues. CDR3 DNA: TGTGCCAGCAGCCGAGACAGGGCGGGTGAAAAACTGTTTTTT. Amino acids: CASSRDRAGEKLFF.

This chain joins TRBV9 and TRBJ1-2; D may be TRBD1 (5 bases). The ends were cut back, 3 bases at V and 3 bases at J, with 12 bases in the middle. The CDR3 totals 14 residues. Germline CDR1 SGDLS, CDR2 YYNGEE. The CDR3 coding sequence is TGTGCCAGCAGCGCTCGTCTGGGGGACTATGGCTACACCTTC. The encoded protein is CASSARLGDYGYTF.

This clonotype was counted at least ten times. V and J are TRBV12-3 or TRBV12-4 and TRBJ2-5, with 7 positions matching TRBD1. V shed 5 bases and J 9 bases; nucleotides not matched to a gene: 3. CDR3 length: 11 amino acids. The CDR3 is CASSAGQAQYF. CDR3 coding DNA: TGTGCCAGCAGTGCCGGACAGGCCCAGTACTTC.

This clonotype came up a few times. The chain joins TRBV18 to TRBJ1-5; no clear D. Trimming removed 1 base at V and 1 base at J, with 17 bases between. CDR1 and CDR2 from the germline V gene are KGHSH and LQKENI. There are 18 residues in the CDR3. The CDR3 nucleotides are TGTGCCAGCTCACCACGGTCCCCGGGAGGGTTGAGCAATCAGCCCCAGCATTTT. Protein: CASSPRSPGGLSNQPQHF.

This sequence joins TRBV7-6 and TRBJ1-1; 7 nucleotides align to TRBD1. The CDR3 runs 16 residues. V shed 0 bases and J 7 bases; nucleotides not matched to a gene: 11. Per germline, CDR1 SGHVS and CDR2 FNYEAQ. The CDR3 is CASSLARGRTGGEAFF. The CDR3 DNA is TGTGCCAGCAGCTTAGCGCGAGGCCGGACAGGAGGTGAAGCTTTCTTT.

This chain joins TRBV5-5 and TRBJ2-5; D is unresolved. The CDR3 covers 15 residues. The V gene's germline CDR1 is SGHKS and CDR2 YYEKEE (reference sequence). V was pared by 5 bases and J by 4 bases, with 18 bases between. CDR3 DNA: TGTGCCAGCAGTTATGGACGAACCTTTATAGAGACCCAGTACTTC. Amino acid sequence: CASSYGRTFIETQYF.